A selection of T cell receptor beta chains follows, all from one sample in a study of blood T cell repertoires in COVID-19. Assay used: immunoSEQ multiplex PCR; TCRdb lists only in-frame clones, some missing. The profile shows about 170,000 clones, around 84% of them singletons. Sequenced sample: peripheral blood. Every receptor here comes from a woman in her 70s with COVID-19, enrolled during active disease. CDR3s include the opening cysteine and the closing phenylalanine or tryptophan. Fields, in order: V gene, J gene, CDR3 protein.

V: TRBV18
J: TRBJ2-5
CDR3: CASCLGLQETQYF

V: TRBV2
J: TRBJ2-7
CDR3: CASTPGTLSYEQYF

V: TRBV6-5
J: TRBJ1-1
CDR3: CASSAAGGVYEAFF

V: TRBV27
J: TRBJ2-1
CDR3: CASSLGGVGLADYNEQFF

V: TRBV29-1
J: TRBJ1-1
CDR3: CSVSTGNTEAFF

V: TRBV30
J: TRBJ1-3
CDR3: CAWSGLTENGNTIYF

V: TRBV3-1/TRBV3-2
J: TRBJ2-4
CDR3: CASSQDLRDSSIQYF

V: TRBV5-1
J: TRBJ2-3
CDR3: CASSRGREGTDTQYF

V: TRBV6-1
J: TRBJ2-7
CDR3: CASSDDEQYF

V: TRBV5-1
J: TRBJ2-1
CDR3: CASSLNNEQFF

V: TRBV2
J: TRBJ1-2
CDR3: CARGRGGYTF

V: TRBV14
J: TRBJ2-5
CDR3: CASSPGLAETQYF

V: TRBV5-4
J: TRBJ1-1
CDR3: CASSLGRNTEAFF

V: TRBV11-2
J: TRBJ1-2
CDR3: CASSPLLVAGYTF

V: TRBV11-2
J: TRBJ2-5
CDR3: CASSPQQRGRQETQYF

V: TRBV5-4
J: TRBJ2-5
CDR3: CASSPGGFQETQYF

V: TRBV6-4
J: TRBJ2-6
CDR3: CASSQQGAGANVLTF

V: TRBV3-1/TRBV3-2
J: TRBJ2-2
CDR3: CASSQERLNTGELFF

V: TRBV7-2
J: TRBJ1-6
CDR3: CASSWGRGTTPLHF

V: TRBV12-3/TRBV12-4
J: TRBJ2-6
CDR3: CASMSSGANVLTF

V: TRBV15
J: TRBJ2-2
CDR3: CATSRDLREYTGELFF

V: TRBV2
J: TRBJ1-5
CDR3: CASQETENQPQHF

V: TRBV2
J: TRBJ1-2
CDR3: CASTWRAAGGYTF

V: TRBV2
J: TRBJ2-1
CDR3: CASTPQIAGGPKNLNEQFF

V: TRBV5-8
J: TRBJ2-7
CDR3: CASTSSGLTYEQYF

V: TRBV6-1
J: TRBJ1-1
CDR3: CAGTRTAMNTEAFF

V: TRBV19
J: TRBJ1-2
CDR3: CASSIDGRRGSGYTF

V: TRBV19
J: TRBJ2-7
CDR3: CASSPSGTGGYEQYF

V: TRBV15
J: TRBJ1-5
CDR3: CATSARDRGLSNQPQHF

V: TRBV27
J: TRBJ1-5
CDR3: CASQAMGGRKQPQHF

V: TRBV5-1
J: TRBJ1-1
CDR3: CASSFGQGAFF

V: TRBV3-1/TRBV3-2
J: TRBJ1-6
CDR3: CASSQRTGARVPLHF

V: TRBV9
J: TRBJ1-6
CDR3: CASSPQGALDSPLHF

V: TRBV28
J: TRBJ1-5
CDR3: CASSFRGRLSNQPQHF

V: TRBV19
J: TRBJ2-7
CDR3: CASSIDREQYF

V: TRBV6-5
J: TRBJ1-4
CDR3: CASRSGHATNEKLFF

V: TRBV7-7
J: TRBJ2-5
CDR3: CASSFTREETQYF

V: TRBV27
J: TRBJ2-7
CDR3: CASKGGVEQYF

V: TRBV28
J: TRBJ1-5
CDR3: CASSRRDSGNQPQHF

V: TRBV15
J: TRBJ2-7
CDR3: CATSSSAYEQYF

V: TRBV27
J: TRBJ1-6
CDR3: CASSFGDRGSPLHF

V: TRBV6-5
J: TRBJ2-1
CDR3: CASNGPRAPKFF

V: TRBV5-1
J: TRBJ2-5
CDR3: CASSLGQGKETQYF

V: TRBV9
J: TRBJ2-3
CDR3: CASSVASGTTDTQYF